A selection of T cell receptor beta chains follows, all from one sample in a study of patients and donors after allogeneic stem cell transplantation. TCRdb passed the RT-PCR reads through MiXCR, listing each CDR3 protein once. The sample records about a million distinct CDR3 sequences, about a sixth being singletons. What was sequenced was blood, either unsorted or a sorted T cell fraction (not recorded which). The receptors come from a human donor who was either an allogeneic HSCT recipient or a stem cell or donor lymphocyte infusion donor (not recorded which). It is not recorded whose cells these are; they may come from a transplant donor. CDR3s leave out the opening cysteine and the closing phenylalanine or tryptophan. The order of the fields is J gene, V gene, D gene, CDR3 protein. The D gene is left open where the match is weak.

TRBJ1-1	TRBV5-1	.	ASSHPAPGNTEAF
TRBJ2-7	TRBV25-1	.	ASSDWTAKTYEQY
TRBJ1-5	TRBV20-1	.	SAAGTIYQPQH
TRBJ2-2	TRBV11-2	.	ASLHIPGDTGELF
TRBJ2-2	TRBV5-1	.	ASSQRVWGTGELF
TRBJ2-1	TRBV24-1	TRBD1	ATSRRGYNEQF
TRBJ2-3	TRBV5-6	.	ASSLEGKGTDTQY
TRBJ2-7	TRBV21-1	.	ASSKGAGTYEQY
TRBJ1-2	TRBV27	.	ASKDSIYGYT
TRBJ2-7	TRBV20-1	.	SAGGRLSYEQY
TRBJ2-6	TRBV5-1	TRBD1	ASSRRTGGVGANVLT
TRBJ2-2	TRBV15	.	ATNKGSGELF
TRBJ2-3	TRBV2	.	ASLGVLPTDTQY
TRBJ2-5	TRBV29-1	.	SVGVTQETQY
TRBJ2-7	TRBV15	TRBD2	ATSRGTSGIYEQY
TRBJ2-1	TRBV9	TRBD1	ASSAEQGNEQF
TRBJ2-7	TRBV10-3	.	AIGVSSYEQY
TRBJ1-5	TRBV2	.	ASLPRPLEGEQPQH
TRBJ2-1	TRBV20-1	.	SAPPDNNPEQF
TRBJ1-2	TRBV3-1	.	ASSRRDSQGGYT
TRBJ2-2	TRBV5-1	.	ASSLYQRTNTGELF
TRBJ2-1	TRBV7-3	TRBD2	ASSKTSGQRGEQF
TRBJ1-3	TRBV28	.	ASLNPGGGSGNTIY
TRBJ1-3	TRBV12-3/TRBV12-4	TRBD1	ASSTTPGQGPGNTIY
TRBJ1-1	TRBV11-3	.	ASSPRGGHYINTEAF
TRBJ2-5	TRBV5-1	TRBD2	ASSRGSTSEQETQY
TRBJ1-1	TRBV12-3/TRBV12-4	TRBD1	ASSSGGGSEAF
TRBJ1-1	TRBV20-1	.	SASGFSAF
TRBJ1-1	TRBV6-1	TRBD1	ASSGSGQGSTEAF
TRBJ2-3	TRBV2	TRBD2	ASRAGVGTDTQY
TRBJ2-1	TRBV9	TRBD2	ASSEPLAGDYNEQF